Described below is a single T cell receptor (beta chain) sequence and its context. The antigen it recognizes is unknown. Base qualities are missing; no much larger clone stands one base away. This sample stems from a study of a mutant IDH1 vaccine in newly diagnosed glioma (dated by TCRdb to the early 2020s). About the full investigation: Vaccination was initiated 4-6 weeks after radiotherapy alone, or concurrently with temozolomide cycles in the chemotherapy-containing groups. Of the 25 to 35 treated patients, approximately 62% were male and 37.5% were female, and a mean age of roughly 40 years was recorded. Prior to enrollment, standard therapy consisting of radiotherapy alone, temozolomide alone, or radiochemotherapy with temozolomide had been administered to patients, with the combination being received by most patients. Visit V12 was the week-35 safety follow-up and visit V13 was the week-47 end of study. Peripheral blood was collected at six visits: V03 (baseline), V05, V07, V10, V12 and V13. Longitudinal TCRB deep sequencing was performed for about two dozen treated patients wherever samples were available for exploratory analyses. Overall results and qualifications from the work: Pseudoprogression seemed to be unrelated to changes in the top peripheral T cell clonotypes found by TCRB sequencing. Across multiple MHC alleles, vaccine-induced immune responses were seen in around 93% of patients. Selection of PBMC samples for TCRB deep sequencing was based on availability. The authors noted that analyses of patient blood samples could not be reproduced because of sample limitations.

According to the study, the label for this sample's time point signals: week 35, safety follow-up. Each vaccine dose was 300 ug of a 20-mer mutant IDH1 peptide in Montanide, given subcutaneously with topical imiquimod. Across visits V03 through V10, patients got a total of eight vaccinations, given in weeks 1, 3, 5, 7, 11, 15, 19 and 23. All donors had newly diagnosed IDH1-mutant astrocytomas of WHO grade 3 or 4 that showed loss of nuclear ATRX. The samples were drawn from NOA16, a multicentre, single-arm, open-label phase I trial in Germany that tested a mutant IDH1 peptide vaccine in humans for the first time. Genomic DNA for TCRB sequencing was extracted from EDTA blood using the DNeasy Blood and Tissue Kit. From its cysteine to its phenylalanine, the CDR3 spans 15 amino acids. The kept DNA is CDR3 alone, 45 bases in frame from the first base. Cut back by 0 bases and 5 bases, the V and J ends lie 10 bases apart. Via the germline V gene (reference sequence), CDR1 is SGHAT and CDR2 FQDESV.

The library was made by the immunoSEQ multiplex PCR assay. Rearranged TCR beta chain sequences were amplified with the hsTCRB Kit following the manufacturer's protocol. TCRB libraries were sequenced on an Illumina MiSeq. The original pipeline was this. The kit vendor's proprietary platform handled demultiplexing, trimming and gene mapping. TCRdb provides this immuneACCESS table in a form limited to in-frame rearrangements. Some clones are lacking; in checked studies, under half of them reflect an unresolved V gene, and why the rest are absent is not known. From that table come the V and J calls and clone size; the DNA was used to work out D and trimming. The sample table shows 35,000 to 50,000 clones, and approximately 92% are seen once. About 2.4% of the sample is held by the ten biggest clonotypes.

Here the sequenced sample was PBMCs, taken from a glioma patient whose treatment included an IDH1 peptide vaccine. The chain couples TRBV11-1 to TRBJ2-2; D gene: possibly TRBD1, on 5 matching bases. The receptor was isolated from a man aged 45-65 years with glioma. In nucleotide form, the sequence is TGTGCCAGCAGCTTAGCAGGGGCTGTGACCGGGGAGCTGTTTTTT. The encoded protein is CASSLAGAVTGELFF.